The clone carrying this T cell receptor beta chain has a handful of counts. This entry is derived from a study of blood T cells in healthy people across ages. Then a second PCR, running roughly 7 to 11 cycles, was carried out with a sample-barcoded 5' primer and a J-beta primer mix. Researchers report that a template-switch adaptor with 12 random nucleotides tagged each cDNA molecule. Samples each returned at least 3 million CDR3-containing paired-end reads. TCRdb independently ran MiXCR on the 5' RACE reads; one entry per CDR3 protein. The data hold 1.5 million to 2 million distinct CDR3 sequences, with about two fifths observed a single time. Germline V gene data show CDR1 as LNHNV and CDR2 as YYDKDF (reference sequence). Trimming shortened V by 0 bases and J by 7 bases, and 15 bases separated the two germline ends. The CDR3 loop spans 15 amino acids.

The specimen was blood. The source of this sequence is a human donor in good health. V usage is TRBV15 and J usage is TRBJ1-2; D uncertain. The CDR3 nucleotides read TGTGCCACCAGCAGAGATGTAGAAAATCCCGGTGGCTACACCTTC. Its protein product is CATSRDVENPGGYTF.